A selection of T cell receptor beta chains follows, all from one sample in a study of T cell responses to AZD1222 COVID-19 vaccine. Sequenced by immunoSEQ multiplex PCR; TCRdb stores in-frame clones only, minus some. The sample consists of approximately 100,000 clones, about 92% of them appearing once. Sample: peripheral blood, taken on day 0 of AZD1222 vaccination. These receptors originate from an adult in good health. Each CDR3 is given with its conserved first and last residue. A D gene is named only where the DNA matches it firmly. Clone size, where shown, is once, few, many, or a class for clones that have expanded.

V	J	size	D	length	DNA	CDR3
TRBV28	TRBJ2-7	.	TRBD1	15	TGTGCCAGCAGTCCCCACGGACAGGGGTCTGGGGAGCAGTACTTC	CASSPHGQGSGEQYF
TRBV14	TRBJ2-7	.	.	14	TGTGCCAGCAGCCAAGCCTGGGACCCCTACGAGCAGTACTTC	CASSQAWDPYEQYF
TRBV10-3	TRBJ1-3	.	TRBD1	13	TGTGCCATCAGTGAGGGCGGACAGGGGCACATATATTTT	CAISEGGQGHIYF
TRBV30	TRBJ2-3	.	.	13	TGTGCCTGGAGGGGGCAGGTTACAGATACGCAGTATTTT	CAWRGQVTDTQYF
TRBV5-1	TRBJ1-1	.	TRBD1	14	TGCGCCAGCAGCTTCGGACAGGGGAACACTGAAGCTTTCTTT	CASSFGQGNTEAFF
TRBV4-2	TRBJ2-1	.	.	14	TGTGCCAGCAGCTCCCTTGGCGTGGGGAATGAGCAGTTCTTC	CASSSLGVGNEQFF
TRBV4-1	TRBJ2-1	.	TRBD2	13	TGCGCCAGCAGCATCGGGGGGGGGAATGAGCAGTTCTTC	CASSIGGGNEQFF
TRBV14	TRBJ2-3	.	.	15	TGTGCCAGCAGCCAGCAGGTGGGGAGCACAGATACGCAGTATTTT	CASSQQVGSTDTQYF
TRBV7-3	TRBJ2-3	.	.	13	TGTGCCAGTGGATCAAGGACACTAGATACGCAGTATTTT	CASGSRTLDTQYF
TRBV2	TRBJ1-1	.	.	14	TGTGCCAGCAGTGTGGGCGCCGGAAAGGATCGAGCTTTCTTT	CASSVGAGKDRAFF
TRBV4-1	TRBJ1-1	.	TRBD1	15	TGCGCCAGCAGCCAAGTGGGACAGGGTAACACTGAAGCTTTCTTT	CASSQVGQGNTEAFF
TRBV30	TRBJ1-2	.	.	15	TGTGCCTGGAGTGTAGGGGGAGTTCGGGGGAATGGCTACACCTTC	CAWSVGGVRGNGYTF
TRBV29-1	TRBJ1-1	.	.	17	TGCAGCGTTGCGTTCCTTGGGTACGGGAGGGGAATTCCTGAAGCTTTCTTT	CSVAFLGYGRGIPEAFF
TRBV7-9	TRBJ2-1	.	.	11	TGTGCCAGCAGCTTACGTAATGAGCAGTTCTTC	CASSLRNEQFF
TRBV6-2/TRBV6-3	TRBJ1-4	.	.	18	TGTGCCAGCAGTCGCTGGGGGAGGGGAAAAGGGGTAGGCGAAAAACTGTTTTTT	CASSRWGRGKGVGEKLFF
TRBV12-3/TRBV12-4	TRBJ1-4	once	.	12	TGTGCCAGCAGATGGGGGAATGAAAAACTGTTTTTT	CASRWGNEKLFF
TRBV6-5	TRBJ2-5	.	.	15	TGTGCCAGCACCCGGGACTGGGCCGCCATCGGGACCCAGTACTTC	CASTRDWAAIGTQYF